This TCR beta chain was observed in a study of blood T cell repertoires in COVID-19. This clone has only a few counts. The repertoire was sequenced with immunoSEQ multiplex PCR; TCRdb's copy has only in-frame clones and lacks some. The data show 200,000 to 250,000 clones, with approximately 83% seen just once and 1.9% held by the top ten. The trim removed 6 bases at V and 7 bases at J, leaving 12 bases unmatched. Per germline, CDR1 MNHEY and CDR2 SVGEGT. There are 15 residues in the CDR3. The specimen was peripheral blood. The source is a man aged 25 to 45 who had recovered from COVID-19. The chain joins TRBV6-2 or TRBV6-3 to TRBJ1-2; 9 bases are a match to TRBD1. The CDR3 bases are TGTGCCAGCAGCTCCTTAACAGGGGGCGCCTCTGGCTACACCTTC. It translates to CASSSLTGGASGYTF.